A selection of T cell receptor beta chains follows, all from one sample in a study of blood T cell repertoires in COVID-19. Assay used: immunoSEQ multiplex PCR; TCRdb lists only in-frame clones, some missing. The table shows approximately 210,000 clones, with 75% to 90% occurring only once. The sequenced sample was peripheral blood. The receptors shown here come from a woman in her 70s with active or convalescent COVID-19. Each CDR3 is given with its conserved first and last residue.

v_call: TRBV19
j_call: TRBJ1-4
cdr3_aa: CASSGTGSEKLFF

v_call: TRBV7-8
j_call: TRBJ2-7
cdr3_aa: CASSLAHAGGSHYEQYF

v_call: TRBV28
j_call: TRBJ2-7
cdr3_aa: CASSLPMGLAGLRHEQYF

v_call: TRBV29-1
j_call: TRBJ2-2
cdr3_aa: CSVVRGVPGELFF

v_call: TRBV21-1
j_call: TRBJ1-2
cdr3_aa: CASSNPRQFSGYGYTF

v_call: TRBV6-5
j_call: TRBJ1-2
cdr3_aa: CASTFGQGADGYTF

v_call: TRBV5-1
j_call: TRBJ2-1
cdr3_aa: CASSLYNEQFF

v_call: TRBV11-3
j_call: TRBJ2-1
cdr3_aa: CASSLAGGYNEQFF

v_call: TRBV10-1
j_call: TRBJ2-1
cdr3_aa: CASSRLAGPYNEQFF

v_call: TRBV27
j_call: TRBJ2-5
cdr3_aa: CASSRGVAGVETQYF

v_call: TRBV7-9
j_call: TRBJ2-3
cdr3_aa: CASSLVLDEGQYF

v_call: TRBV9
j_call: TRBJ2-5
cdr3_aa: CASSERGYQETQYF

v_call: TRBV6-6
j_call: TRBJ1-3
cdr3_aa: CASSSQGPSSGNTIYF

v_call: TRBV25-1
j_call: TRBJ1-1
cdr3_aa: CASSDSRVWNTEAFF

v_call: TRBV7-2
j_call: TRBJ1-5
cdr3_aa: CASSPSGGQPQHF

v_call: TRBV7-6
j_call: TRBJ2-5
cdr3_aa: CASSSSPQETQYF

v_call: TRBV12-2
j_call: TRBJ2-5
cdr3_aa: CASRLPRPLLAGGETQYF

v_call: TRBV5-6
j_call: TRBJ2-7
cdr3_aa: CASSIYYEQYF

v_call: TRBV10-2
j_call: TRBJ2-7
cdr3_aa: CASSERLAGVEQYF

v_call: TRBV19
j_call: TRBJ1-4
cdr3_aa: CASSRSTNEKLFF

v_call: TRBV3-1/TRBV3-2
j_call: TRBJ2-1
cdr3_aa: CASSQVSVRQFF

v_call: TRBV24-1
j_call: TRBJ2-1
cdr3_aa: CATSDPGGPDNEQFF

v_call: TRBV4-3
j_call: TRBJ1-2
cdr3_aa: CASSQDTWDYYGYTF

v_call: TRBV7-8
j_call: TRBJ1-1
cdr3_aa: CASSLAGQHTEAFF

v_call: TRBV28
j_call: TRBJ2-7
cdr3_aa: CASSSPPQGQGYEQYF

v_call: TRBV7-6
j_call: TRBJ2-6
cdr3_aa: CASSGGAGGTSGANVLTF

v_call: TRBV19
j_call: TRBJ2-1
cdr3_aa: CASSGTGENEQFF

v_call: TRBV2
j_call: TRBJ1-6
cdr3_aa: CASSGRQGASNSPLHF

v_call: TRBV7-6
j_call: TRBJ1-5
cdr3_aa: CASSGNSNQPQHF

v_call: TRBV7-9
j_call: TRBJ1-2
cdr3_aa: CASSPPGTGNGGYTF

v_call: TRBV7-9
j_call: TRBJ1-3
cdr3_aa: CASSRGSSGNTIYF

v_call: TRBV7-2
j_call: TRBJ1-5
cdr3_aa: CASSLPTFNQPQHF

v_call: TRBV29-1
j_call: TRBJ2-5
cdr3_aa: CSVSKGDETQYF

v_call: TRBV18
j_call: TRBJ2-2
cdr3_aa: CASSPQGRGYTGELFF

v_call: TRBV5-1
j_call: TRBJ1-1
cdr3_aa: CASALQSTNTEAFF

v_call: TRBV27
j_call: TRBJ2-1
cdr3_aa: CASSRTSGTRNEQFF

v_call: TRBV24-1
j_call: TRBJ1-4
cdr3_aa: CATSDLTGQLFF

v_call: TRBV7-2
j_call: TRBJ1-5
cdr3_aa: CASSFGQPQHF

v_call: TRBV4-1
j_call: TRBJ1-2
cdr3_aa: CASSQEGQGFAGYTF

v_call: TRBV19
j_call: TRBJ1-2
cdr3_aa: CASSPQVANYGYTF

v_call: TRBV5-4
j_call: TRBJ2-3
cdr3_aa: CASSSGSSGGAIDTQYF

v_call: TRBV4-2
j_call: TRBJ1-1
cdr3_aa: CASSQGRNTEAFF

v_call: TRBV9
j_call: TRBJ2-1
cdr3_aa: CASSLAGGYNEQFF

v_call: TRBV5-1
j_call: TRBJ1-1
cdr3_aa: CASSLAQGGNTEAFF

v_call: TRBV29-1
j_call: TRBJ1-1
cdr3_aa: CSVEGTGVEAFF